This TCR beta chain stems from a study of OX40 agonist ivuxolimab in advanced cancers. For this clone: The antigen is not known.

Measured with immunoSEQ multiplex PCR; TCRdb has only the in-frame clones, and not every one. Of tens of thousands of clones in the sample, almost 95% were seen once. Whole-study results and caveats: Dose levels from 0.1 to 3.0 mg/kg saw CD4+ and CD8+ blood T cells expand clonally by week 6.

This CDR3 comprises 14 residues. The V and J ends lost 2 bases and 4 bases respectively, with 10 bases between them. The germline gives CDR1 SGHDT, CDR2 YYEEEE. This TCR was sampled from an adult with an advanced solid tumor such as melanoma, head and neck, liver or kidney cancer. Sequenced here: CD4+ or CD8+ T cells sorted from blood, sampled in a trial of the OX40 agonist ivuxolimab. This chain uses TRBV5-6 with TRBJ2-1; unclear D gene. CDR3 loop: CASSFQPQYNEQFF. The CDR3, as DNA: TGTGCCAGCAGCTTTCAACCACAATACAATGAGCAGTTCTTC. The variable domain in full, with the rest retrieved from reference TRBV5-6 and TRBJ2-1, is DAGVTQSPTHLIKTRGQQVTLRCSPKSGHDTVSWYQQALGQGPQFIFQYYEEEERQRGNFPDRFSGHQFPNYSSELNVNALLLGDSALYLCASSFQPQYNEQFFGPGTRLTVL.